These 14 T cell receptor beta chains share one sample of origin, sequenced in a study of cytotoxic CD8 clonotypes in ibrutinib-treated CLL. Profiling relied on immunoSEQ multiplex PCR, and the TCRdb table lists in-frame clones only, not all of them. The profile shows about 130,000 clones, 80% to 90% of them singletons. The sample here was PBMCs, taken after 24 months of ibrutinib treatment. These receptors originate from a human donor with chronic lymphocytic leukemia.

V gene TRBV6-6 combines with J gene TRBJ1-2; D not certain. V lost 5 bases, J lost 0 bases, and 16 bases lay in between. This CDR3 is 16 amino acids long. From germline, CDR1 is MNHNY and CDR2 SVGAGI (reference sequence). CDR3 amino acids: CASSRFPLSPNYGYTF. The CDR3 coding sequence is TGTGCCAGCAGTCGATTTCCCCTAAGCCCTAACTATGGCTACACCTTC.

This chain joins TRBV27 and TRBJ2-3; D perhaps matches TRBD1 (5 bases). Trimming took off 5 bases at V and 4 bases at J, with 13 bases between the two ends. CDR1 MNHEY and CDR2 SMNVEV come from the germline V gene (reference sequence). The length of the CDR3 is 14 residues. The CDR3 DNA sequence: TGTGCCAGCAGTGGGGCATCCGTAGCAGATACGCAGTATTTT. This codes for CASSGASVADTQYF.

The chain has TRBV6-5 and TRBJ2-2, with TRBD1 as a possible D gene (5 bases). CDR3 length equals 16 residues. The germline V gene has CDR1 MNHEY and CDR2 SVGAGI. V was trimmed by 0 bases and J by 14 bases, leaving 22 bases between them. The CDR3 is CASSYSPVGLDGDLFF. CDR3 DNA: TGTGCCAGCAGTTACTCACCGGTGGGGCTAGACGGAGATCTGTTTTTT.

V gene TRBV7-8 combines with J gene TRBJ2-1; D gene uncertain. V lost 4 bases and J lost 7, with 5 bases in between. Germline V gene data show CDR1 as SGHVS and CDR2 as FQNEAQ. This CDR3 contains 11 residues. The CDR3 spells CASSSQNEQFF. The DNA for the CDR3 is TGTGCCAGCAGCTCTCAAAATGAGCAGTTCTTC. The full variable domain, in which reference TRBV7-8 and TRBJ2-1 provide the parts outside the CDR3, is GAGVSQSPRYKVAKRGQDVALRCDPISGHVSLFWYQQALGQGPEFLTYFQNEAQLDKSGLPSDRFFAERPEGSVSTLKIQRTQQEDSAVYLCASSSQNEQFFGPGTRLTVL.

This chain links TRBV28 with TRBJ1-5; no firm D call. The CDR3 is made up of 15 amino acids. V was shortened by 3 bases and J by 2 bases, with 11 bases between the two germline ends. CDR1 MDHEN and CDR2 SYDVKM come from the germline V gene. DNA for the CDR3: TGTGCCAGCAGTTTGACTGGGTTCGGCAATCAGCCCCAGCATTTT. This encodes CASSLTGFGNQPQHF.

V is TRBV6-1 and J is TRBJ2-7, with D unresolved. There are 13 residues in the CDR3. V was cut by 1 base and J by 1 base, with 5 bases left in between. In germline, CDR1 is MNHNS, CDR2 SASEGT. The CDR3 coding sequence is TGTGCCAGCAGTGAAGGCAGGTCCTACGAGCAGTACTTC. It yields the protein CASSEGRSYEQYF.

This chain uses TRBV9 with TRBJ2-5, with D hard to call. Between the trimmed V and J ends, which lost 0 bases and 3 bases, there was a span of 3 bases. Germline CDR1 reads SGDLS; CDR2 reads YYNGEE. The CDR3 covers 12 residues. The CDR3 DNA sequence: TGTGCCAGCAGCGTAGACAAAGAGACCCAGTACTTC. Its translation is CASSVDKETQYF.

The V and J genes are TRBV7-9 and TRBJ2-3; the D is unclear. CDR1 and CDR2 (germline): SEHNR, FQNEAQ (reference sequence). This CDR3 contains 15 residues. Trimming removed 4 bases from V and 1 base from J, with 12 bases in between. The CDR3: CASSSSVRGTDTQYF. CDR3 coding DNA: TGTGCCAGCAGCTCCTCTGTTCGGGGCACAGATACGCAGTATTTT.

Only one count was recorded for this clone. This chain links TRBV5-4 with TRBJ2-3; D is unclear. Trimming stripped 2 bases from V and 0 bases from J, with 13 bases between. Per the germline V gene, CDR1 is SGHNT and CDR2 is YYREEE (reference sequence). CDR3 length equals 16 residues. CDR3 amino acids: CASSLDVKTSTDTQYF. The CDR3 DNA follows: TGTGCCAGCAGCTTAGACGTTAAGACTAGCACAGATACGCAGTATTTT.

The rearrangement uses TRBV28 and TRBJ2-7, with TRBD1 as a possible D gene (5 bases). This CDR3 has 13 residues. V lost 5 bases and J lost 6, with 14 bases in between. Germline assignment: CDR1 MDHEN and CDR2 SYDVKM. CDR3 sequence: CASSLGVLGEQYF. CDR3 DNA sequence: TGTGCCAGCAGTCTAGGGGTACTCGGCGAGCAGTACTTC.

J is TRBJ2-1 and V is TRBV5-1; D is ambiguous. V was pared by 3 bases and J by 6 bases, with 10 bases between. This CDR3 is 13 amino acids long. Germline CDR1 is SGHRS and CDR2 is YFSETQ. CDR3 loop: CASSSTPRNEQFF. The DNA for the CDR3 is TGCGCCAGCAGCTCCACACCCCGCAATGAGCAGTTCTTC.

This chain connects TRBV28 to TRBJ1-1; no clear D. Trimming removed 2 bases at V and 10 bases at J, with 11 bases between. The CDR3 is made up of 12 amino acids. CDR1 is MDHEN and CDR2 is SYDVKM in the germline V gene. This CDR3 is CASSLQGPRAFF. The CDR3 DNA sequence: TGTGCCAGCAGTTTACAAGGACCCAGAGCTTTCTTT.

The chain recombines TRBV9 with TRBJ1-1; D not resolved. CDR1 SGDLS and CDR2 YYNGEE come from the germline V gene. V was pared by 3 bases and J by 6 bases, with 12 bases between. The CDR3 is 13 residues long. Here the CDR3 reads CASSELPGAEAFF. The CDR3 nucleotides are TGTGCCAGCAGCGAACTCCCCGGGGCTGAAGCTTTCTTT.

The gene calls are TRBV6-1 and TRBJ2-7; 11 positions match TRBD2. V lost 4 bases, J lost 1 base, and 3 bases stayed unmatched. CDR1 is MNHNS and CDR2 is SASEGT in the germline V gene. The length of the CDR3 is 15 residues. The CDR3 loop reads CASSVGTSGSYEQYF. The CDR3 coding sequence is TGTGCCAGCAGTGTAGGGACTAGCGGTTCCTACGAGCAGTACTTC.